This TCR beta chain was identified in a study of cytomegalovirus exposure and HLA in healthy donors. Amplification used 60 Vbeta primers and 13 Jbeta primers. Some clones are missing from TCRdb's copy, which holds only in-frame ones; the method was immunoSEQ multiplex PCR. The table lists approximately 150,000 clones, over 70% of them singletons. Looked up from germline, CDR1 is MDHEN and CDR2 is SYDVKM. Trimming shortened V by 7 bases and J by 5 bases, and 15 bases separated the two germline ends. CDR3 length equals 15 residues. The sequenced sample consisted of PBMCs. The sequence derives from a woman in her thirties in good health and CMV-seropositive. The V and J genes are TRBV28 and TRBJ1-6; a possible D gene is TRBD1 (6 bases). CDR3 nucleotides: TGTGCCAGCATCCTGGGGGGGCGCGATAATTCACCCCTCCACTTT. Residues: CASILGGRDNSPLHF.